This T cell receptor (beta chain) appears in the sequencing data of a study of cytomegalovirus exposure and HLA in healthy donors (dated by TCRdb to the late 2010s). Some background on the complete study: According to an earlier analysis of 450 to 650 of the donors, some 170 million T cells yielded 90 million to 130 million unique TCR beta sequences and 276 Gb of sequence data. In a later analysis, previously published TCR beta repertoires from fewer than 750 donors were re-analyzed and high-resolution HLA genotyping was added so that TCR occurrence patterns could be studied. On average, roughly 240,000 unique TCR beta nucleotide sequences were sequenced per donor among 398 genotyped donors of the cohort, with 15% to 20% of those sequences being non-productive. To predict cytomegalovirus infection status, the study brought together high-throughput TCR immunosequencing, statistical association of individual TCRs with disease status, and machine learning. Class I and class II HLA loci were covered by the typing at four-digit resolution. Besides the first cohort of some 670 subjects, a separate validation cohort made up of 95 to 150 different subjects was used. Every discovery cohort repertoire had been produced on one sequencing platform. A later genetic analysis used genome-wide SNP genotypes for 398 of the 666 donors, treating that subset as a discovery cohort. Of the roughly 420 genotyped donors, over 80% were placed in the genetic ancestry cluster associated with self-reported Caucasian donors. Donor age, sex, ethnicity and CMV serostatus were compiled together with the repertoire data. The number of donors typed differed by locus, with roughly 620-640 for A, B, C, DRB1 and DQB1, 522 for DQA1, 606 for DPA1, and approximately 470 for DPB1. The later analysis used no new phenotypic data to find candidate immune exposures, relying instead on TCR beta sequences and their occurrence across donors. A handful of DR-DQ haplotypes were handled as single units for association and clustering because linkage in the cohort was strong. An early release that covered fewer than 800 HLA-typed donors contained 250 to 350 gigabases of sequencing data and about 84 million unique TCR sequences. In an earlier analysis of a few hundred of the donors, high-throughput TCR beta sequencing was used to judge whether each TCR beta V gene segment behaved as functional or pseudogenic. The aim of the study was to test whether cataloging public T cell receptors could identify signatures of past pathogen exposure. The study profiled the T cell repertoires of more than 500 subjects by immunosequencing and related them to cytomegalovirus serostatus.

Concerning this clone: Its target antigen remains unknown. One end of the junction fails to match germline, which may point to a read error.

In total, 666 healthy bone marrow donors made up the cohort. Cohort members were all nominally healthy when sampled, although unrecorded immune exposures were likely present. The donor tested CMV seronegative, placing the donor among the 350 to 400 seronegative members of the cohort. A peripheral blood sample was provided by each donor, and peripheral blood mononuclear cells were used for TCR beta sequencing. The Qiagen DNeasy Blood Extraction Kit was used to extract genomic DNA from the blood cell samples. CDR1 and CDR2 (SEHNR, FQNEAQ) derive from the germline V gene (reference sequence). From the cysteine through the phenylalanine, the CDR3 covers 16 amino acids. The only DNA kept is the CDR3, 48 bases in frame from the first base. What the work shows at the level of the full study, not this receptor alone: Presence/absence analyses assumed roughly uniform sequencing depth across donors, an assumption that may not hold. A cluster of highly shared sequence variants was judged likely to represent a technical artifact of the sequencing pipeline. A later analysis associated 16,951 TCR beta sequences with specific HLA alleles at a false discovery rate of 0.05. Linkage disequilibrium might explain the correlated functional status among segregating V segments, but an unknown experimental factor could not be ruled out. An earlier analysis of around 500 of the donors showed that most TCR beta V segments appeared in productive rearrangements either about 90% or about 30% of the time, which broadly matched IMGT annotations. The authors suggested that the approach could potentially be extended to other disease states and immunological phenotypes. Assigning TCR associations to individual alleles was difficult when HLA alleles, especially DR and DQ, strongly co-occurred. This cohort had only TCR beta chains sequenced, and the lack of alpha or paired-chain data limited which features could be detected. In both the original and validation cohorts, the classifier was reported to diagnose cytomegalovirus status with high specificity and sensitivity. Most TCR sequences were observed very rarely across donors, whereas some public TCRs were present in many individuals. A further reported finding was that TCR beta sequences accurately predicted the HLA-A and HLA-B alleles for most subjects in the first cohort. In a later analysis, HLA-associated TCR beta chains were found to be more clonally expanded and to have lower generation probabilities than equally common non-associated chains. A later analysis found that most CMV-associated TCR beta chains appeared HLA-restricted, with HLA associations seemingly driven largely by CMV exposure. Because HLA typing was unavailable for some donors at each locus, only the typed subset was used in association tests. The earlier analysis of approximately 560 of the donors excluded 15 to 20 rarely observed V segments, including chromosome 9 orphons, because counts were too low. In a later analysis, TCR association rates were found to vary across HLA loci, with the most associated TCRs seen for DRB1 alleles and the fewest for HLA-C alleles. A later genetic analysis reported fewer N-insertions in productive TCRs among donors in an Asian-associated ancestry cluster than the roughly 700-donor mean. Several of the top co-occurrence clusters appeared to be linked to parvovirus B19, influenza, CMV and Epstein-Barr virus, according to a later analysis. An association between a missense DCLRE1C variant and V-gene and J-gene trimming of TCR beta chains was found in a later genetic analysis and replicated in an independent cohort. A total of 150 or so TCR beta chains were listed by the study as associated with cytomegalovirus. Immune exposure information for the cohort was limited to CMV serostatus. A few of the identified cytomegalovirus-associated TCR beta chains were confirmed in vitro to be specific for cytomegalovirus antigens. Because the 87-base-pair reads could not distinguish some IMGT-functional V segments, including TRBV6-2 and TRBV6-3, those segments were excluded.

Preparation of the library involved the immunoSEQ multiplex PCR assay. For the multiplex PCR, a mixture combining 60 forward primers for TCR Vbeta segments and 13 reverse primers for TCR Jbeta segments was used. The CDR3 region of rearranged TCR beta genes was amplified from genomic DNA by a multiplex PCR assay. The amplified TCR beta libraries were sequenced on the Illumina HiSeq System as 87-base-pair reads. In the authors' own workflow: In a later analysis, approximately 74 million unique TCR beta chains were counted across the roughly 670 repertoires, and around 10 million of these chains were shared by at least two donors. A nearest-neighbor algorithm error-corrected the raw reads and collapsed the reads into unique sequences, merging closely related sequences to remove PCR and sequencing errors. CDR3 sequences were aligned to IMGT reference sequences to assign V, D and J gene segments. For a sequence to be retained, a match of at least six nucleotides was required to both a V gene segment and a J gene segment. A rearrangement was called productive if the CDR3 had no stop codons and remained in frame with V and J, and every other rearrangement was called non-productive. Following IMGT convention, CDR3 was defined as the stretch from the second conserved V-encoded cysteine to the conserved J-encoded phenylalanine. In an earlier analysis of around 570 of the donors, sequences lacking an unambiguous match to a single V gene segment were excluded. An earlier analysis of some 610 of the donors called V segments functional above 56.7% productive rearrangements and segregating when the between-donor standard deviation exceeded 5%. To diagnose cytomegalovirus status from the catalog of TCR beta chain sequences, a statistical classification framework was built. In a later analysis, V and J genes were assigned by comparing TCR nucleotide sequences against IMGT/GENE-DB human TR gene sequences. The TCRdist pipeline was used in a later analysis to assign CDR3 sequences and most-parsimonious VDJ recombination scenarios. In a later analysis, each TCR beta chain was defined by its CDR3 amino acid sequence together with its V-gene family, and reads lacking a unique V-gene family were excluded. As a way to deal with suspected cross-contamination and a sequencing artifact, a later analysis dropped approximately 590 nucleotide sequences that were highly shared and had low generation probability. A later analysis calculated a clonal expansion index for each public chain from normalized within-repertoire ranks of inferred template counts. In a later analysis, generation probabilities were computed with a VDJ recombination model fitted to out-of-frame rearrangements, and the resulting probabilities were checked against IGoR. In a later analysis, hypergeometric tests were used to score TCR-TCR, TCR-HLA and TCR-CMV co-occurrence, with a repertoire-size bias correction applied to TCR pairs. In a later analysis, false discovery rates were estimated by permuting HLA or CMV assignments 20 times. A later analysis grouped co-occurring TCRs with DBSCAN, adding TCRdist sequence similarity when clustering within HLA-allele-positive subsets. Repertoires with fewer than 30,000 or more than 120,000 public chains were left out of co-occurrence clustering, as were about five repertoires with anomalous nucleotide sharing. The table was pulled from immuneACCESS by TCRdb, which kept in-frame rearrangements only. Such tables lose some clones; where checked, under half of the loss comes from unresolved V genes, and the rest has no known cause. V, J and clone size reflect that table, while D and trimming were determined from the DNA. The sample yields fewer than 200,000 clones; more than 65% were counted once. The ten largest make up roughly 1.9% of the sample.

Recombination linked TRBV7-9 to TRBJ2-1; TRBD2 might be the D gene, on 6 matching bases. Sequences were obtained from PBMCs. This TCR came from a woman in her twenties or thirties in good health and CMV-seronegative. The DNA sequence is TGTTCCAGCAGCTTAGATCCCGGGAGTAAGGCCGATGAGCAGTTCTTC. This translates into CSSSLDPGSKADEQFF.